What follows is one T cell receptor (beta chain) and its context. Losses at the gene ends were 4 bases for V and 7 bases for J; bases not matched to a gene: 9. The CDR3 has 16 amino acids. CDR1 is MNHEY and CDR2 is SVGAGI in the germline V gene. In the authors' workflow: Counts of nucleated cells, estimated from reference gene primer amplification, were obtained. The data were produced by immunoSEQ multiplex PCR, yet TCRdb's version contains in-frame clones alone and is incomplete. V, J and clone size reflect that table, while D and trimming were determined from the DNA. The table records a few hundred thousand clones, about 83% of them present only once. This entry comes from a study of blood T cell repertoires in COVID-19. Overall study context: From the United States, Italy and Spain came samples of acute and convalescent COVID-19. Nucleic acid was either cDNA or gDNA, and it came from T cells, B-cell-depleted T cells, or PBMCs.

The clonotype originates from a man aged 80 or over with acute or convalescent COVID-19. V is TRBV6-5 and J is TRBJ1-6; 8 nucleotides align to TRBD1. Source material: peripheral blood. In DNA, the CDR3 is TGTGCCAGCAGTTCAATGACCGGGACAGGAAATTCACCCCTCCACTTT. This encodes CASSSMTGTGNSPLHF.